Following are 5 T cell receptor beta chains from one sample sequenced in a study of T cells in Graves' hyperthyroidism and ophthalmopathy. Amplification targeted TCR beta CDR3 regions from RNA transcripts. TCR CDR3 underwent first-round RT-PCR with the HTBI primer set. Via MiXCR, TCRdb re-called the multiplex PCR reads, giving one row per CDR3 protein. The sample holds fewer than 700,000 distinct CDR3 sequences; approximately 17% are singletons and the top ten take around 17%. The sequenced sample was blood. The receptors originated from a woman aged 18-29 years with Graves' ophthalmopathy.

Ten or more counts support this clonotype. The chain uses TRBV10-3 and TRBJ1-4; D ambiguous. The CDR3 has 13 amino acids. V lost 2 bases, J lost 5 bases, and 6 bases lay in between. Germline loops: CDR1 ENHRY, CDR2 SYGVKD. The CDR3 nucleotides read TGTGCCATCAGTGAGGGCCCCAATGAAAAACTGTTTTTT. Translation: CAISEGPNEKLFF.

This chain joins TRBV6-2 or TRBV6-3 and TRBJ2-1; unclear D gene. Germline V lookup: CDR1 MNHEY, CDR2 SVGEGT. The germline V and J ends were trimmed by 2 bases and 2 bases, with 10 bases remaining between them. This CDR3 has 15 amino acids. In DNA form, the CDR3 reads TGTGCCAGCAGTTACGGTCCCTCCACCTACAATGAGCAGTTCTTC. This translates into CASSYGPSTYNEQFF.

The table lists this clonotype with a few counts. A much larger clone differs by one base, so this may be a read error. This chain joins TRBV11-2 and TRBJ2-2, with TRBD1 matching 8 bases. Germline assignment: CDR1 SGHAT and CDR2 FQNNGV. The CDR3 length is 16 residues. CDR3 amino acids: CASSQSGGWGTGEPFF. Written as DNA, the CDR3 is TGTGCCAGCAGCCAATCAGGGGGCTGGGGCACCGGGGAGCCGTTTTTT.

This clonotype was seen ten or more times. V gene TRBV28 combines with J gene TRBJ2-7; a weak D match, TRBD1 (6 bases). Trimming cost V 7 bases and J 4 bases, with 20 bases left between them. Germline lookup yields CDR1 MDHEN and CDR2 SYDVKM. The CDR3 has 15 residues. CDR3 loop: CASTPYRVEGYEQYF. The CDR3 bases are TGTGCCAGCACCCCTTACAGGGTAGAGGGGTACGAGCAGTACTTC.

In this sample, this clonotype turned up many times. This chain connects TRBV12-3 or TRBV12-4 to TRBJ2-1; no reliable D call. CDR3 size: 15 residues. With 5 bases removed from V and 3 bases from J, the gap between germline ends came to 14 bases. The CDR3 nucleotides read TGTGCCAGCAGTCCCCCCCTTAGGAGCTACAATGAGCAGTTCTTC. Protein: CASSPPLRSYNEQFF.